This T cell receptor beta chain was captured by sequencing in a study of low-dose radiotherapy and immunotherapy resistance in tumors. Overall study context: At a dose of 200 mg/m2, intravenous cyclophosphamide was given every two weeks, one day before radiation and immunotherapy.

Time point given: before trial treatment. All of the donors were given nivolumab, ipilimumab, aspirin, low-dose cyclophosphamide and low-dose radiotherapy as part of RACIN, a single-arm trial. On this clonotype: This clone may be a read error of a much larger clone one base away.

V was cut by 3 bases and J by 5 bases, with 17 bases left in between. The CDR3 extends over 15 amino acids. Germline loops: CDR1 LGHDT, CDR2 YNNKEL (reference sequence). With TRAV- and TRBV-specific primers, first-strand cDNA was made, covering the alpha and beta chains. Amplification of TCRs used a constant-region primer and V-primer adapter for 15 to 25 PCR cycles. TCRdb called the reads again in MiXCR, with one record for every CDR3 protein. The table lists 60,000 to 90,000 distinct CDR3 sequences, around 31% of them singletons. The J gene is TRBJ2-7, the V gene TRBV3-1; D gene ambiguous. This sample comprised PBMCs, obtained before treatment. This TCR was recovered from a female donor with ovarian cancer. The chain's CDR3 is CASSQVRVGFNEQYF. The CDR3 DNA follows: TGTGCCAGCAGCCAGGTCCGGGTCGGATTCAACGAGCAGTACTTC.